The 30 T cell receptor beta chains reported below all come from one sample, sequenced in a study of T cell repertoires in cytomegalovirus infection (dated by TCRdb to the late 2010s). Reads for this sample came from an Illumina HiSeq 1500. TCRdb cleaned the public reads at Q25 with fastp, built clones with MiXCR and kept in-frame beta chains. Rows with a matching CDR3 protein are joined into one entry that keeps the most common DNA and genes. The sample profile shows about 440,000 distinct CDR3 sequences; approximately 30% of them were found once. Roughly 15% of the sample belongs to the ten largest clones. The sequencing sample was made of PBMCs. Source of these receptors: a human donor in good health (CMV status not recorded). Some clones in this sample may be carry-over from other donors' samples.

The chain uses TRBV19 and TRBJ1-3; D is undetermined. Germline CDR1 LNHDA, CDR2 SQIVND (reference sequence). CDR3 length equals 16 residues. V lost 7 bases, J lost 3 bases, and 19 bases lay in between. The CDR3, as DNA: TGTGCCAGTACCCCAACCGGACGGGCGTTTGGAAACACCATATATTTT. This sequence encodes CASTPTGRAFGNTIYF. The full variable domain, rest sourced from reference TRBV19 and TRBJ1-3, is DGGITQSPKYLFRKEGQNVTLSCEQNLNHDAMYWYRQDPGQGLRLIYYSQIVNDFQKGDIAEGYSVSREKKESFPLTVTSAQKNPTAFYLCASTPTGRAFGNTIYFGEGSWLTVV.

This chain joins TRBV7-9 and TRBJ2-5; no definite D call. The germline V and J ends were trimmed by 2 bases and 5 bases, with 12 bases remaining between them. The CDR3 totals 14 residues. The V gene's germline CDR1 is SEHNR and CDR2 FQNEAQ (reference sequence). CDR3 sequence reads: CASSLIFGAETQYF. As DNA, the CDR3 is TGTGCCAGCAGCTTAATATTCGGCGCGGAGACCCAGTACTTC.

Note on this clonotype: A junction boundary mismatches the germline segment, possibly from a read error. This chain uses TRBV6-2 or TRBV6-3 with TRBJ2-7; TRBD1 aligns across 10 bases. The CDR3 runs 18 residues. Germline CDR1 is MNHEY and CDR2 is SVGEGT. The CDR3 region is CASSDSATGGSGIYEQYF. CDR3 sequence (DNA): TGTGCCAGCAGTGACTCCGCGACAGGGGGCTCAGGGATATACGAGCAGTACTTC.

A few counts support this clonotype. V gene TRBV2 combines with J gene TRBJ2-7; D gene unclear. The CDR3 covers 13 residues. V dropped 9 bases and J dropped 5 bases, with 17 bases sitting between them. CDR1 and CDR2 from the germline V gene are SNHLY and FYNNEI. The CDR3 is CASDGDFQNEQYF. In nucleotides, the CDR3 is TGTGCCAGTGACGGAGACTTCCAGAACGAGCAGTACTTC. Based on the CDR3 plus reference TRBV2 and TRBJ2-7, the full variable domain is EPEVTQTPSHQVTQMGQEVILRCVPISNHLYFYWYRQILGQKVEFLVSFYNNEISEKSEIFDDQFSVERPDGSNFTLKIRSTKLEDSAMYFCASDGDFQNEQYFGPGTRLTVT.

The CDR3 nucleotides read TGTGCCAGCAGACCCACAGGCAATGAGCAGTTCTTC. Protein product: CASRPTGNEQFF. The chain uses TRBV6-5 and TRBJ2-1; a weak D match, TRBD1 (5 bases). CDR3 length equals 12 residues. Germline CDR1 MNHEY, CDR2 SVGAGI. The germline V and J ends were trimmed by 6 bases and 6 bases, with 9 bases remaining between them.

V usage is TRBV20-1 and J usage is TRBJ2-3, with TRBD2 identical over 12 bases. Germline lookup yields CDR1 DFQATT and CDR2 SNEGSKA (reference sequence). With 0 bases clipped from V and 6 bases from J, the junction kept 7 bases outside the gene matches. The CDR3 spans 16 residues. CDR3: CSARDASGGARDTQYF. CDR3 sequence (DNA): TGCAGTGCTAGAGATGCTAGCGGGGGGGCAAGGGATACGCAGTATTTT.

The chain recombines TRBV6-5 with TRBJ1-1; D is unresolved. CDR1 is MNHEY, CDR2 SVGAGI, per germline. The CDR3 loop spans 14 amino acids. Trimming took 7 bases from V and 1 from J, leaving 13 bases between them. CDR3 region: CASTTRGENTEAFF. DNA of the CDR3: TGTGCCAGCACCACCCGGGGAGAGAACACTGAAGCTTTCTTT.

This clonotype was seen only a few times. CDR3 sequence reads: CASSPGLAGGSKFF. In DNA form, the CDR3 reads TGCGCCAGCAGCCCGGGACTAGCGGGGGGCTCGAAGTTCTTC. V is TRBV4-1 and J is TRBJ2-1; 15 bases align to TRBD2. V trimming: 4 bases; J trimming: 14 bases; junction bases outside the gene matches: 6. Germline CDR1 MGHRA, CDR2 YSYEKL. This CDR3 has 14 residues.

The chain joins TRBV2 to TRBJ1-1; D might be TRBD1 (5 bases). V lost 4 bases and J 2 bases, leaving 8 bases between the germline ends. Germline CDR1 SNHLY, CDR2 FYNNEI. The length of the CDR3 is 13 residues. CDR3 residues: CASSGGPNTEAFF. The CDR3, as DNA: TGTGCCAGCAGTGGGGGACCCAACACTGAAGCTTTCTTT. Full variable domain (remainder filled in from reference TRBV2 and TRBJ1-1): EPEVTQTPSHQVTQMGQEVILRCVPISNHLYFYWYRQILGQKVEFLVSFYNNEISEKSEIFDDQFSVERPDGSNFTLKIRSTKLEDSAMYFCASSGGPNTEAFFGQGTRLTVV.

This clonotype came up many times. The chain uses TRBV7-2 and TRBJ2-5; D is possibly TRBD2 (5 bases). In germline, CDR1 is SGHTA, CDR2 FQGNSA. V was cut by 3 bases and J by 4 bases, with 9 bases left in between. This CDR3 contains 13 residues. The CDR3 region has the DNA TGTGCCAGCAGCTTGGGAGCCCGAGAGACCCAGTACTTC. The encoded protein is CASSLGARETQYF.

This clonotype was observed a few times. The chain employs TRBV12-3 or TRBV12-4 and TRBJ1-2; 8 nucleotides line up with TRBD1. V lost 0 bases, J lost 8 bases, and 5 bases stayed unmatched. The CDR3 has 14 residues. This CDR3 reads CASSLAGDRPGYTF. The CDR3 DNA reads TGTGCCAGCAGTTTAGCGGGGGACAGGCCGGGCTACACCTTC.

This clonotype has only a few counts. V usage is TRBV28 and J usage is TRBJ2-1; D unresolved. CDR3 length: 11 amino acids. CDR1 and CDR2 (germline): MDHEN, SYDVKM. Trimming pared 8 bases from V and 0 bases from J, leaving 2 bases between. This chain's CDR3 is CASYSYNEQFF. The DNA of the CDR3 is TGTGCCAGCTACTCCTACAATGAGCAGTTCTTC.

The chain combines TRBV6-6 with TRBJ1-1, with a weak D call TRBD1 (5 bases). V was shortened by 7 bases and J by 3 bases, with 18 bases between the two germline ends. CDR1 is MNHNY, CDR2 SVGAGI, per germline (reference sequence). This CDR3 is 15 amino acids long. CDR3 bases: TGTGCCAGCACCCACGGGGGTTTTGGTGACACTGAAGCTTTCTTT. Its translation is CASTHGGFGDTEAFF.

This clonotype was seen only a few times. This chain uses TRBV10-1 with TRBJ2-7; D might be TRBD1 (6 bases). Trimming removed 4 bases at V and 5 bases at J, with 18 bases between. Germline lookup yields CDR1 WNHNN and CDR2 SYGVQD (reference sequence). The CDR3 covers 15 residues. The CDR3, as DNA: TGCGCCAGCAGTGTTAAACCGACAGGTCCCCACGAGCAGTACTTC. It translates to CASSVKPTGPHEQYF.

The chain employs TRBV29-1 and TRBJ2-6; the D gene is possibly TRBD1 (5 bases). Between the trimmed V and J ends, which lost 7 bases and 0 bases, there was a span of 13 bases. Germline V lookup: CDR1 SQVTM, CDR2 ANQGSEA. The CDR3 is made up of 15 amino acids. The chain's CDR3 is CSAQGFSSGANVLTF. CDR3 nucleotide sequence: TGCAGCGCGCAGGGCTTCAGCTCTGGGGCCAACGTCCTGACTTTC. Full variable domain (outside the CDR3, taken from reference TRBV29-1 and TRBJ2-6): SAVISQKPSRDICQRGTSLTIQCQVDSQVTMMFWYRQQPGQSLTLIATANQGSEATYESGFVIDKFPISRPNLTFSTLTVSNMSPEDSSIYLCSAQGFSSGANVLTFGAGSRLTVL.

In DNA, the CDR3 is TGTGCCAGCAGTTATCAGGGGACGGACTATGGCTACACCTTC. This codes for CASSYQGTDYGYTF. The chain has TRBV6-2 or TRBV6-3 and TRBJ1-2, with D possibly being TRBD1 (6 bases). The germline V and J ends were trimmed by 3 bases and 3 bases, with 11 bases remaining between them. CDR1 and CDR2 (germline): MNHEY, SVGEGT. The CDR3 length is 14 residues.

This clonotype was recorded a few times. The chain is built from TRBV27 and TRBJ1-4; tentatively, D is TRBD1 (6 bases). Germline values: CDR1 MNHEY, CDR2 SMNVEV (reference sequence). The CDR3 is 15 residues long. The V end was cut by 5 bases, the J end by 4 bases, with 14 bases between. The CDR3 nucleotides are TGTGCCAGCAGTCTGGGGGGCGGGGATAATGAAAAACTGTTTTTT. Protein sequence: CASSLGGGDNEKLFF.

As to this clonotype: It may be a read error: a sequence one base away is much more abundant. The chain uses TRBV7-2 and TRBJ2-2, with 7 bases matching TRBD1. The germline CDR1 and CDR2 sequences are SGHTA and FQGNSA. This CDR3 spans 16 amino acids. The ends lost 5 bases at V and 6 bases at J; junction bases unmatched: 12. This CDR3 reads CASSVGFRQGSGELFF. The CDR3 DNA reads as TGTGCCAGCAGCGTAGGTTTTAGACAGGGCTCCGGGGAGCTGTTTTTT. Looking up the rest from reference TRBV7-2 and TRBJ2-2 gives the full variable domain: GAGVSQSPSNKVTEKGKDVELRCDPISGHTALYWYRQSLGQGLEFLIYFQGNSAPDKSGLPSDRFSAERTGGSVSTLTIQRTQQEDSAVYLCASSVGFRQGSGELFFGEGSRLTVL.

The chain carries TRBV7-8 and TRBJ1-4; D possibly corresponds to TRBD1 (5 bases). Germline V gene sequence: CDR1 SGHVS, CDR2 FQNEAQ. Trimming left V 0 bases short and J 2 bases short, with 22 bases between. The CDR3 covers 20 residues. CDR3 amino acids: CASSLAILGGWPSTNEKLFF. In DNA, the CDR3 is TGTGCCAGCAGCTTAGCGATTCTGGGGGGATGGCCTTCGACTAATGAAAAACTGTTTTTT.

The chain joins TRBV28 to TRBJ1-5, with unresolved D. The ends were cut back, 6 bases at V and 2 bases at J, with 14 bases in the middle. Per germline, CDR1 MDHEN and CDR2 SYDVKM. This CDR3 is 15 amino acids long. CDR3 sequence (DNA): TGTGCCAGCAGCTCTCAGGCAAGCGGCAATCAGCCCCAGCATTTT. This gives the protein CASSSQASGNQPQHF.

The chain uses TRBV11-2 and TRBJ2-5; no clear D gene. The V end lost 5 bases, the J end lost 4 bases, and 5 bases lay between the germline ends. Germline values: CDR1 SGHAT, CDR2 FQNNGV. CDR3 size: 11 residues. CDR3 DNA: TGTGCCAGCAGCACCTCAGAGACCCAGTACTTC. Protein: CASSTSETQYF.

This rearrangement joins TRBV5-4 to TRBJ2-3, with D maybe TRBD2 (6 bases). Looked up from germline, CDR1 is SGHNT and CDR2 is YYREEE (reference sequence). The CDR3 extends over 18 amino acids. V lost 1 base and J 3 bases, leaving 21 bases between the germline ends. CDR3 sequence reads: CASSLRGGSGRLTDTQYF. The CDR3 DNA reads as TGTGCCAGCAGCTTGCGGGGAGGATCGGGGAGGTTGACAGATACGCAGTATTTT.

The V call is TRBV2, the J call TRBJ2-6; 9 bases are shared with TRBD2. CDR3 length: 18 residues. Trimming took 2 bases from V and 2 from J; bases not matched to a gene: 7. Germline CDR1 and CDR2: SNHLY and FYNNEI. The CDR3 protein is CASSELGLAFAGANVLTF. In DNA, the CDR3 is TGTGCCAGCAGTGAATTGGGACTAGCTTTCGCTGGGGCCAACGTCCTGACTTTC.

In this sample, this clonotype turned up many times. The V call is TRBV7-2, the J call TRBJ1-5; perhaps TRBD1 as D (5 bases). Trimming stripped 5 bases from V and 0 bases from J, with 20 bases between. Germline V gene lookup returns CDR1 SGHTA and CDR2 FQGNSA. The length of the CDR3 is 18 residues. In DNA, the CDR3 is TGTGCCAGCAGCCCCCAACTGGGGGGGGATTATAGCAATCAGCCCCAGCATTTT. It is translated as CASSPQLGGDYSNQPQHF.

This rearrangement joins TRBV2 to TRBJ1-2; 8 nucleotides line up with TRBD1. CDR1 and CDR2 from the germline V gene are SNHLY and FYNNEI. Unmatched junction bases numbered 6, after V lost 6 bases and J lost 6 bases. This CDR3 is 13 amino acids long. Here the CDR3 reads CASRTDRADGYTF. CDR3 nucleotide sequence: TGTGCCAGCAGGACGGACAGGGCGGATGGCTACACCTTC.

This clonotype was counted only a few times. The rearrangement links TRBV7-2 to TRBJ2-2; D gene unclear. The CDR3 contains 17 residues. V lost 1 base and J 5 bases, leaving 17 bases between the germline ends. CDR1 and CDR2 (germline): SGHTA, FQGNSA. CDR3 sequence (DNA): TGTGCCAGCAGCTTAGGAGGCCCTCCCAAAATAACCGGGGAGCTGTTTTTT. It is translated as CASSLGGPPKITGELFF.

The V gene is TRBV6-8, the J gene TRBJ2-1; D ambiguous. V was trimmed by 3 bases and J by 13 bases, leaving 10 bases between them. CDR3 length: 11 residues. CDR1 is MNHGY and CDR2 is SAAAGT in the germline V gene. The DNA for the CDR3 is TGTGCCAGCAGTTATGTGACCAACCAGTTCTTC. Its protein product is CASSYVTNQFF.

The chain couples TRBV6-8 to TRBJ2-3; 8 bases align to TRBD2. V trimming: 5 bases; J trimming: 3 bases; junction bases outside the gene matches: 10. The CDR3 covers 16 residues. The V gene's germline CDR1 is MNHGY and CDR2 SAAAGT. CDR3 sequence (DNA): TGTGCCAGCAGTGTGAAAACGGGGGGGCTGACAGATACGCAGTATTTT. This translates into CASSVKTGGLTDTQYF.

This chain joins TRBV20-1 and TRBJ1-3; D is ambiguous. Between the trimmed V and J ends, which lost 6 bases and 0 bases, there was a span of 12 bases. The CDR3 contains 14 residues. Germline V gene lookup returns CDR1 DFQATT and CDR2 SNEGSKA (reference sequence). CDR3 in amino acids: CSARMGSSGNTIYF. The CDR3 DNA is TGCAGTGCGAGGATGGGCTCCTCTGGAAACACCATATATTTT.

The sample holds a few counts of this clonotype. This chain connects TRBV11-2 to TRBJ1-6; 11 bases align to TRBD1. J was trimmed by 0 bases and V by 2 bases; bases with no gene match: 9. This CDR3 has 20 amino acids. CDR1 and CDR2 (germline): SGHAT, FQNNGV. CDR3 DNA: TGTGCCAGCAGCTTATCCGACGGGACAGGGGGTTTCTCCTATAATTCACCCCTCCACTTT. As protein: CASSLSDGTGGFSYNSPLHF.